The rows below give T cell receptor beta chains drawn from one sample of a study of T cell changes during pregnancy in multiple sclerosis. Sequencing was performed with immunoSEQ multiplex PCR; in TCRdb, only in-frame clones are kept and a portion is missing. The table records some 81,000 clones, under 95% of them present only once. The sequencing used peripheral blood, collected after pregnancy. These receptors came from a female donor in good health, enrolled as a control in a pregnancy study. Both conserved end residues are part of each CDR3. Fields, in order: J gene, clone size, D gene, V gene, CDR3 DNA, CDR3 protein. A D gene is named only where the DNA matches it firmly. Not all rows give a size; the values are once, few, many and, for expanded clones, a class.

J: TRBJ2-1
size: .
D: TRBD2
V: TRBV5-1
DNA: TGCGCCAGCAGCTTGACCGCAGGTAGCGGGGGTACCGGGGAGCAGTTCTTC
CDR3: CASSLTAGSGGTGEQFF

J: TRBJ2-3
size: .
D: TRBD2
V: TRBV18
DNA: TGTGCCAGCTCACCGACTAGCGGCACAGATACGCAGTATTTT
CDR3: CASSPTSGTDTQYF

J: TRBJ2-7
size: .
D: TRBD2
V: TRBV6-4
DNA: TGTGCCAGCAGTGGAGCCCACTGGGGAGGGTCCTACGAGCAGTACTTC
CDR3: CASSGAHWGGSYEQYF

J: TRBJ2-3
size: .
D: .
V: TRBV6-5
DNA: TGTGCCAGCAGGATCATGACATCTAGCACAGATACGCAGTATTTT
CDR3: CASRIMTSSTDTQYF

J: TRBJ2-2
size: .
D: .
V: TRBV5-1
DNA: TGCGCCAGCAGCTTGGCCCCCACAGTGAACACCGGGGAGCTGTTTTTT
CDR3: CASSLAPTVNTGELFF

J: TRBJ2-7
size: .
D: .
V: TRBV7-3
DNA: TGTGCCAGCAGCTTAAGCCCCTACGGGGGCGAGCAGTACTTC
CDR3: CASSLSPYGGEQYF

J: TRBJ1-5
size: .
D: .
V: TRBV14
DNA: TGTGCCAGCAGCCAAGCAGGGGGCAATCAGCCCCAGCATTTT
CDR3: CASSQAGGNQPQHF

J: TRBJ2-7
size: .
D: TRBD1
V: TRBV7-2
DNA: TGTGCCAGCAGCTCTGGGACAGGGGCCCCCGAGCAGTACTTC
CDR3: CASSSGTGAPEQYF

J: TRBJ2-1
size: .
D: .
V: TRBV13
DNA: TGTGCCAGCAGCTTAGGGCGGAGCTCCTACAATGAGCAGTTCTTC
CDR3: CASSLGRSSYNEQFF

J: TRBJ2-6
size: .
D: TRBD1
V: TRBV5-4
DNA: TGTGCCAGCAGCAGGGACAGTCCTAGCTCTGGGGCCAACGTCCTGACTTTC
CDR3: CASSRDSPSSGANVLTF

J: TRBJ1-2
size: .
D: .
V: TRBV9
DNA: TGTGCCAGCAGCCTCGGGGGGGGCTATGGCTACACCTTC
CDR3: CASSLGGGYGYTF

J: TRBJ2-5
size: .
D: TRBD1
V: TRBV5-8
DNA: TGTGCCAGCAGTAATGACCCGGGACAGGGGTCGGAGACCCAGTACTTC
CDR3: CASSNDPGQGSETQYF

J: TRBJ2-5
size: .
D: TRBD2
V: TRBV4-3
DNA: TGCGCCAGCAGCCTCGGACTAGCGGGACAAGAGACCCAGTACTTC
CDR3: CASSLGLAGQETQYF

J: TRBJ2-7
size: few
D: TRBD2
V: TRBV6-5
DNA: TGTGCCAGCAGGGAAGCGGGGGTACACTACGAGCAGTACTTC
CDR3: CASREAGVHYEQYF

J: TRBJ1-2
size: .
D: .
V: TRBV9
DNA: TGTGCCAGCAGCGTAGCAGGGCAATATGGCTACACCTTC
CDR3: CASSVAGQYGYTF

J: TRBJ2-3
size: .
D: TRBD1
V: TRBV5-1
DNA: TGCGCCAGCAGCCAGGGACAGGGGACAGATACGCAGTATTTT
CDR3: CASSQGQGTDTQYF

J: TRBJ2-7
size: .
D: TRBD1
V: TRBV5-4
DNA: TGTGCCAGCAGCCCGGACAGGGGATCCCACGAGCAGTACTTC
CDR3: CASSPDRGSHEQYF

J: TRBJ2-7
size: once
D: TRBD1
V: TRBV5-6
DNA: TGTGCCAGCAGCTTGGAGAGGGCAGGGACAGTGCGCTACGAGCAGTACTTC
CDR3: CASSLERAGTVRYEQYF

J: TRBJ1-4
size: .
D: .
V: TRBV5-1
DNA: TGCGCCAGCAGCTTGAGGGGCTCAGATGCAACTAATGAAAAACTGTTTTTT
CDR3: CASSLRGSDATNEKLFF

J: TRBJ1-4
size: .
D: .
V: TRBV5-5
DNA: TGTGCCAGCAGCCTGGGGCAGAGGAGGACTAATGAAAAACTGTTTTTT
CDR3: CASSLGQRRTNEKLFF

J: TRBJ2-2
size: .
D: .
V: TRBV18
DNA: TGTGCCAGCTCCCCAGGGCAGACAGACACCGGGGAGCTGTTTTTT
CDR3: CASSPGQTDTGELFF

J: TRBJ2-7
size: .
D: TRBD2
V: TRBV27
DNA: TGTGCCAGCGGGACTAGCTTCGACGAGCAGTACTTC
CDR3: CASGTSFDEQYF

J: TRBJ1-5
size: once
D: .
V: TRBV5-5
DNA: TGTGCCAGCAGCCAGATGTCAGGGCTCAGCCAGCCCCAGCATTTT
CDR3: CASSQMSGLSQPQHF

J: TRBJ1-6
size: .
D: TRBD1
V: TRBV7-9
DNA: TGTGCCAGCAGCTCTGGGACAGTGAATAATTCACCCCTCCACTTT
CDR3: CASSSGTVNNSPLHF

J: TRBJ2-1
size: .
D: .
V: TRBV11-2
DNA: TGTGCCAGCAGCCTCCTCGGAGGCACCTGGTCCCATACTGAGCAGTTCTTC
CDR3: CASSLLGGTWSHTEQFF

J: TRBJ1-5
size: .
D: .
V: TRBV30
DNA: TGTGCCTGGAGTGTATTGAGTCAGCCCCAGCATTTT
CDR3: CAWSVLSQPQHF